This T cell receptor (beta chain) was identified in a study of blood T cell repertoires in COVID-19. V lost 9 bases and J lost 4; bases outside the gene matches: 5. CDR1 and CDR2 (germline): KGHDR, SFDVKD. This CDR3 has 13 amino acids. In this sample, this clone turned up many times. Measured with immunoSEQ multiplex PCR; TCRdb has only the in-frame clones, and not every one. The sample consists of about 69,000 clones, roughly three quarters of them appearing once. This sequence joins TRBV24-1 and TRBJ2-3; 8 bases are a match to TRBD2. Input material: peripheral blood. The clonotype was recovered from a human donor in a cohort sampled during active COVID-19. Written as DNA, the CDR3 is TGTGCCACCGAAAGCGGGAGCTCAGATACGCAGTATTTT. This gives the protein CATESGSSDTQYF.